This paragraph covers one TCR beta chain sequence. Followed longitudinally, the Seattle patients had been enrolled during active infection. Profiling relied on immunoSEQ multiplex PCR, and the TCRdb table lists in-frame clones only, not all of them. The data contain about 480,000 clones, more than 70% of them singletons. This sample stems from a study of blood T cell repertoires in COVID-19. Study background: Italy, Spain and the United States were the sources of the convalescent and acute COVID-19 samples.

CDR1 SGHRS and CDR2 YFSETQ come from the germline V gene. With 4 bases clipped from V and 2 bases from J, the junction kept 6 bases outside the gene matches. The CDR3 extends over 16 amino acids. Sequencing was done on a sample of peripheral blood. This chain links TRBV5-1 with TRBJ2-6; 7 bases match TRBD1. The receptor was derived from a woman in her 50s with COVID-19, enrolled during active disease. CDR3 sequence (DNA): TGCGCCAGCAGCCCAACCACAGGGGCTGGGGCCAACGTCCTGACTTTC. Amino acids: CASSPTTGAGANVLTF.